The sequence of this T cell receptor (beta chain) was determined in a study of shared clonotypes between healthy human individuals. Germline lookup yields CDR1 ENHRY and CDR2 SYGVKD. The CDR3 covers 14 residues. Between the trimmed V and J ends, which lost 8 bases and 0 bases, there was a span of 13 bases. At a deep level, the assay was run. Sequenced by immunoSEQ multiplex PCR; TCRdb stores in-frame clones only, minus some. Of some 2,100,000 clones listed, 95% are singletons. Material for sequencing was naive CD4+ T cells sorted from blood. Sample subset: CD45RA+ positively selected. This TCR was sampled from a man aged 18 to 30 in good health. The genes are TRBV10-3 and TRBJ1-2; D is ambiguous. CDR3 sequence: CAIGGIDPNYGYTF. The CDR3 bases are TGTGCCATCGGCGGGATAGACCCTAACTATGGCTACACCTTC.